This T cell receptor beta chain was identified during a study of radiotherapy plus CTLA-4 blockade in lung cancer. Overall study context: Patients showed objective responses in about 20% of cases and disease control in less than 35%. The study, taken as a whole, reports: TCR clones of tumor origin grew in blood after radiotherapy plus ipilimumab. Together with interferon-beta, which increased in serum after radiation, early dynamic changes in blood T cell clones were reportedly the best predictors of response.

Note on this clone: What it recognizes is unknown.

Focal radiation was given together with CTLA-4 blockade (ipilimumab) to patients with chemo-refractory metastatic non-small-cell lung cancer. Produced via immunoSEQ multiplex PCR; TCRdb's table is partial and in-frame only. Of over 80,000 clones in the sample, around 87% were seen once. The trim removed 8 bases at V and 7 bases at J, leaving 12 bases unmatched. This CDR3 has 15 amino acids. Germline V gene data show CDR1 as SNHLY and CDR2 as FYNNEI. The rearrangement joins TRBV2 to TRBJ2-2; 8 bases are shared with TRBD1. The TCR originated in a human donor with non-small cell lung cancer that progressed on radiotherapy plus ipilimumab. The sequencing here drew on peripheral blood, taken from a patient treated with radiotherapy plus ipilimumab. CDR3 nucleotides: TGTGCCAGCTCACCCCAGGGGGCGGATGGCGGGGAGCTGTTTTTT. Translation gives CASSPQGADGGELFF. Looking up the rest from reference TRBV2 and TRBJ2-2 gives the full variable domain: EPEVTQTPSHQVTQMGQEVILRCVPISNHLYFYWYRQILGQKVEFLVSFYNNEISEKSEIFDDQFSVERPDGSNFTLKIRSTKLEDSAMYFCASSPQGADGGELFFGEGSRLTVL.